The sequence of this T cell receptor (beta chain) was determined in a study of blood T cell repertoires in COVID-19. This clone was seen once. The length of the CDR3 is 18 residues. With V trimmed by 4 bases and J by 0 bases, 7 bases remained unmatched. The germline CDR1 and CDR2 sequences are SEHNR and FQNEAQ (reference sequence). In the authors' workflow: Amplified reference gene primers provided the basis for estimating nucleated cell counts. Data came from immunoSEQ multiplex PCR; TCRdb stores just in-frame clones and leaves some out. The DNA gave D and trimming, while V, J and clone size come from that table. The sample holds over 200,000 clones; approximately 82% are singletons and the top ten take approximately 2%.

The chain links TRBV7-9 to TRBJ2-2, with 11 bases identical to TRBD2. The sample comprised peripheral blood. This clonotype was obtained from a man between 40 and 49 years old who had recovered from COVID-19. This chain's CDR3 is CASSSPTSGVANTGELFF. Here the CDR3 DNA reads TGTGCCAGCAGCTCGCCGACTAGCGGGGTTGCGAACACCGGGGAGCTGTTTTTT.